This T cell receptor beta chain emerged from a study of blood T cell repertoires in COVID-19. V trimming: 0 bases; J trimming: 0 bases; junction bases outside the gene matches: 4. This CDR3 has 17 amino acids. Germline-derived CDR1 and CDR2 are SGHDT and YYEEEE. Method: immunoSEQ multiplex PCR; TCRdb's copy keeps in-frame clones and lacks some. The sample carries some 200,000 clones, 86% recorded once. Material for sequencing was PBMCs or T cells enriched from blood (not recorded which). The chain has TRBV5-6 and TRBJ1-5; 9 bases line up with TRBD1. This clonotype was obtained from a woman between 50 and 59 years old in a cohort exposed to, infected with or recovered from COVID-19 (not recorded which). In DNA form, the CDR3 reads TGTGCCAGCAGCTTGGGGACAGGGGCCTATAGCAATCAGCCCCAGCATTTT. It yields the protein CASSLGTGAYSNQPQHF.